The clone carrying this TCR beta chain was seen a handful of times. The data derive from a study of blood T cell repertoires in COVID-19. Profiled with immunoSEQ multiplex PCR; TCRdb holds only in-frame clones, not every one. The sample has approximately 76,000 clones; roughly 89% are singletons. V gave up 3 bases and J gave up 3 bases, with 3 bases separating them. Looked up from germline, CDR1 is MNHEY and CDR2 is SMNVEV (reference sequence). The CDR3 length is 12 residues. V is TRBV27 and J is TRBJ2-1; D is uncertain. The sequence was collected from a man aged 25-40 years with acute or convalescent COVID-19. The specimen was peripheral blood. Written as DNA, the CDR3 is TGTGCCAGCAGTTTTAACTACAATGAGCAGTTCTTC. Translated: CASSFNYNEQFF.